This T cell receptor beta chain was sequenced during a study of cytomegalovirus exposure and HLA in healthy donors. Overall study context: In an earlier analysis, some 110 million unique TCR beta sequences were found from some 200 million T cells. Study results and limitations: In a later analysis, TCR beta V- and J-gene trimming was associated with a missense DCLRE1C variant. A list of more than 150 TCR beta chains associated with cytomegalovirus was given.

In the case of this clone: Its antigen is not identified.

13 Jbeta primers and 60 Vbeta primers were used for the PCR. Clones were sequenced by immunoSEQ multiplex PCR, and TCRdb holds only the in-frame ones, with some missing. The sample holds 100,000 to 150,000 clones, 70% to 85% seen once. V lost 1 base, J lost 3 bases, and 9 bases lay in between. Germline V lookup: CDR1 SEHNR, CDR2 FQNEAQ (reference sequence). This CDR3 has 14 residues. The donors comprised healthy bone marrow donors. The source material was PBMCs. This clonotype was obtained from a man aged 35-49 years in good health and CMV-seropositive. V gene TRBV7-9 combines with J gene TRBJ1-1; D is undetermined. CDR3 residues: CASSLGGTYTEAFF. The DNA of the CDR3 is TGTGCCAGCAGCTTAGGAGGCACCTACACTGAAGCTTTCTTT.